The T cell receptor beta chain described here comes from a study of glioma-infiltrating T cells after dendritic cell vaccination. Study details: Three intradermal dendritic cell vaccine injections were given every two weeks.

The CDR3 loop spans 14 amino acids. V was clipped by 1 base and J by 8 bases, with 12 bases between them. CDR1 is MGHRA, CDR2 YSYEKL, per germline. About this clone: As yet, its antigen is unknown.

The time point here: after dendritic cell vaccination, including at tumor progression/relapse. General study results and limits: TCR clonality showed no direct relationship with survival.

Generated by immunoSEQ multiplex PCR, the TCRdb table keeps only in-frame clones and is missing some. This table has some 90,000 clones, 80% to 90% appearing once. Sequences were derived from blood, sampled after dendritic cell vaccination. The chain is built from TRBV4-1 and TRBJ2-1, with a weak D call TRBD2 (5 bases). The TCR was taken from a human donor with glioblastoma. Written as DNA, the CDR3 is TGCGCCAGCAGCCAAGTCCCGGCCGGGGATGAGCAGTTCTTC. Translation: CASSQVPAGDEQFF.